Listed below are T cell receptor beta chains from one sample, sequenced in a study of cytotoxic CD8 clonotypes in ibrutinib-treated CLL. Clones were read by immunoSEQ multiplex PCR, and TCRdb kept only the in-frame ones, dropping some. The repertoire includes about 39,000 clones, roughly 65% of them detected once, and about 6.8% sits in the top ten. The sequences come from PBMCs, collected at disease progression, from a patient treated with ibrutinib. The receptors were gathered from a human donor with chronic lymphocytic leukemia. Both conserved end residues are part of each CDR3.

J,V,CDR3
TRBJ2-7,TRBV6-5,CASSYSQGYEQYF
TRBJ2-7,TRBV5-1,CASSLAGGWDEQYF
TRBJ2-3,TRBV7-2,CASSLLTSGAQDTQYF
TRBJ2-3,TRBV11-3,CASSSGLAGGEDTQYF
TRBJ1-1,TRBV29-1,CSVKLQGGGTEAFF
TRBJ2-2,TRBV19,CASSPTGTGELFF
TRBJ2-1,TRBV29-1,CSVAPRARAYNEQFF
TRBJ2-7,TRBV2,CASSDAPQGPTYEQYF
TRBJ2-3,TRBV12-5,CASGATSGSRTDTQYF
TRBJ2-1,TRBV10-2,CASSVRSNNEQFF
TRBJ1-4,TRBV9,CASSQHSGVTTNEKLFF
TRBJ2-3,TRBV4-2,CASSLGTGPSTDTQYF
TRBJ1-5,TRBV4-1,CASTRGHPSNQPQHF
TRBJ1-6,TRBV6-6,CASTNTQQGYNSPLHF
TRBJ2-7,TRBV10-3,CAISVGGGTYEQYF
TRBJ2-1,TRBV5-1,CASSLKLAGYNEQFF
TRBJ2-7,TRBV30,CAWSAGGLGNYEQYF
TRBJ2-4,TRBV7-2,CASSASGSVVYF
TRBJ2-5,TRBV10-3,CAISESTGLWQETQYF
TRBJ2-4,TRBV6-6,CASKQGADIQYF